The TCR beta chain described here comes from a study of shared clonotypes between healthy human individuals. Naivety among CD8 cells was defined by CD45RO negativity and positive CCR7 selection, thereby excluding terminally differentiated effector memory CD45RA+ cells. There are 15 residues in the CDR3. V dropped 5 bases and J dropped 0 bases, with 14 bases sitting between them. The V gene's germline CDR1 is SGHAT and CDR2 FQNNGV. Sorted-subset replicate PCR reactions were performed with about 200 ng DNA, corresponding to about 32,000 T cell genomes. Using immunoSEQ multiplex PCR, the repertoire was profiled, and TCRdb retains in-frame clones only, with some absent. The sample lists millions of clones, 90% to 95% occurring once.

The clonotype originates from a man aged 18 to 35 in good health. Some clones in this sample may be carry-over from other donors' samples. The chain has TRBV11-2 and TRBJ2-7, with D possibly being TRBD1 (5 bases). The sequencing input was naive CD8+ T cells from PBMCs. The CDR3 protein is CASSAGILSSYEQYF. The CDR3 DNA sequence: TGTGCCAGCAGCGCAGGGATCCTCAGCTCCTACGAGCAGTACTTC. The full variable domain, in which reference TRBV11-2 and TRBJ2-7 provide the parts outside the CDR3, is EAGVAQSPRYKIIEKRQSVAFWCNPISGHATLYWYQQILGQGPKLLIQFQNNGVVDDSQLPKDRFSAERLKGVDSTLKIQPAKLEDSAVYLCASSAGILSSYEQYFGPGTRLTVT.